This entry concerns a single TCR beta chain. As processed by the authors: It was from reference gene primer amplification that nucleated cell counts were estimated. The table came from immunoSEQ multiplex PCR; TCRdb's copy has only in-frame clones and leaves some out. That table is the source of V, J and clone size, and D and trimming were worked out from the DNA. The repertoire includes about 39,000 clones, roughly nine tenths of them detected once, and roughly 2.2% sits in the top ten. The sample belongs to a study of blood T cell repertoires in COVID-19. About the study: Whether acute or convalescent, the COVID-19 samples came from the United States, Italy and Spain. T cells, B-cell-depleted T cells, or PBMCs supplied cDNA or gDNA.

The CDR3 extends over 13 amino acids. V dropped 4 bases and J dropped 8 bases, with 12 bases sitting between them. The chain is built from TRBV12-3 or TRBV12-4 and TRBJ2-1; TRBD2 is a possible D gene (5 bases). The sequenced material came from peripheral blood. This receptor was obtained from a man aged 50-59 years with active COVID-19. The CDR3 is CASSSMVEDEQFF. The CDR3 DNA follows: TGTGCCAGCAGTTCAATGGTGGAGGATGAGCAGTTCTTC.